This T cell receptor (beta chain) was sequenced for a study of graft-versus-host responses after intestinal transplantation. Turning to the study itself: Each of the recipients got a multivisceral, liver-intestinal, or isolated intestinal transplant. Anti-thymocyte globulin induction preceded about 3 years of tacrolimus and steroid maintenance in all recipients.

General study results and limits: Peak levels of circulating GvH clones tracked with early post-transplant HvG declines. Recipient marrow contained GvH clones, some of which appeared first in ileum or blood.

Note on this clone: The antigen remains unidentified.

The CDR3 is made up of 18 amino acids. With V trimmed by 3 bases and J by 1 base, 14 bases remained unmatched. Germline V CDR1 and CDR2: MNHEY, SMNVEV (reference sequence). TCRdb's copy holds only in-frame clones and misses some; the assay was immunoSEQ multiplex PCR. The profile shows over 80,000 clones, roughly nine tenths of them singletons. Sequencing was performed on unstimulated CD4+ T cells sorted from spleen or lymph node cells, taken before transplant. This TCR derives from a human donor who was the organ donor for an intestinal transplant. The chain has TRBV27 and TRBJ1-1; 7 bases match TRBD1. CDR3 residues: CASSFYRRGQRGNTEAFF. CDR3 sequence (DNA): TGTGCCAGCAGTTTCTATCGGAGGGGGCAGAGGGGGAACACTGAAGCTTTCTTT.